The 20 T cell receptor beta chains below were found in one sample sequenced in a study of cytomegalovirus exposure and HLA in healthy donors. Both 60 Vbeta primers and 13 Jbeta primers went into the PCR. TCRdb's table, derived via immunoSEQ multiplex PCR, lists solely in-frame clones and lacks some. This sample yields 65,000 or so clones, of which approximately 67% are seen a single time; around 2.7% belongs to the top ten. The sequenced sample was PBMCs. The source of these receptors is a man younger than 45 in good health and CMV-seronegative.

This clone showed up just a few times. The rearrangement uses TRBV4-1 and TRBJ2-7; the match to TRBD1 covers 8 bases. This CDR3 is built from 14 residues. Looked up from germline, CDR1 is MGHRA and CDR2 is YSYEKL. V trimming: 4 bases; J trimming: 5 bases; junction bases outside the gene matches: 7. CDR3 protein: CASSRRTGLNEQYF. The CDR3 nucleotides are TGCGCCAGCAGCCGAAGGACAGGGTTGAACGAGCAGTACTTC.

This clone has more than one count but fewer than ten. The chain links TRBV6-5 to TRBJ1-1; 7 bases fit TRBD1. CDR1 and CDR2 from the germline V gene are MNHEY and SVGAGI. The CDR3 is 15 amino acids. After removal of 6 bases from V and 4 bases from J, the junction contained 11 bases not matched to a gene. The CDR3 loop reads CASSRGTVFTTEAFF. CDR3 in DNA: TGTGCCAGCAGCCGAGGGACAGTTTTTACCACTGAAGCTTTCTTT.

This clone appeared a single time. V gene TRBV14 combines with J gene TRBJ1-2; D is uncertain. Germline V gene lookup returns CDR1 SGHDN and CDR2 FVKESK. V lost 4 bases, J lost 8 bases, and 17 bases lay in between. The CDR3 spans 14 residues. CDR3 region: CASSRPGVMGGYTF. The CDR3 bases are TGTGCCAGCAGCCGTCCCGGGGTGATGGGCGGCTACACCTTC.

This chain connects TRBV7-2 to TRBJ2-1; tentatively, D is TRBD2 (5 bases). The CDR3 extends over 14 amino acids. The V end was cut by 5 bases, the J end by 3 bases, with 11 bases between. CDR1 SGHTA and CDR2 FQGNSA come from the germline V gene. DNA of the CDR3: TGTGCCAGCAGCCTTAACGGGAACTACAATGAGCAGTTCTTC. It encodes CASSLNGNYNEQFF.

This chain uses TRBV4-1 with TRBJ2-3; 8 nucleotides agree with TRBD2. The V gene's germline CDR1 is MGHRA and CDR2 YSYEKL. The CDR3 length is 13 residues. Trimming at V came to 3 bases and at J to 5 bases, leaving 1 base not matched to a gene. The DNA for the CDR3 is TGCGCCAGCAGCCACGGGACTAGAGATACGCAGTATTTT. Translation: CASSHGTRDTQYF.

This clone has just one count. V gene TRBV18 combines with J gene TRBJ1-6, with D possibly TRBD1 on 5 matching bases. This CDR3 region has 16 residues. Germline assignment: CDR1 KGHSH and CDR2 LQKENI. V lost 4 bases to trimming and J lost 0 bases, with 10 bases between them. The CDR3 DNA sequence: TGTGCCAGCTCACTGACAGACGTCTCCTATAATTCACCCCTCCACTTT. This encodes CASSLTDVSYNSPLHF.

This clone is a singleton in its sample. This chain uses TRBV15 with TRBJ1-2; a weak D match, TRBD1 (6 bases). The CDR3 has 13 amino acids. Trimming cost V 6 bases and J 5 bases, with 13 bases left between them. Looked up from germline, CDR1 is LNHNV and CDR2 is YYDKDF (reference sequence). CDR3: CATRAGAGYGYTF. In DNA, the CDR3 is TGTGCCACCAGAGCGGGGGCCGGTTATGGCTACACCTTC. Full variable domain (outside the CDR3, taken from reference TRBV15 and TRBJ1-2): DAMVIQNPRYQVTQFGKPVTLSCSQTLNHNVMYWYQQKSSQAPKLLFHYYDKDFNNEADTPDNFQSRRPNTSFCFLDIRSPGLGDTAMYLCATRAGAGYGYTFGSGTRLTVV.

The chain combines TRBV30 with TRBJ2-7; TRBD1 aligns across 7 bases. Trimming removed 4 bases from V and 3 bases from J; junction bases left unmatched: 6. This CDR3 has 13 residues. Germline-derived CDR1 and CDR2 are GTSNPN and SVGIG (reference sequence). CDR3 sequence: CAWTNRGVYEQYF. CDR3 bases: TGTGCCTGGACGAACAGGGGTGTCTACGAGCAGTACTTC.

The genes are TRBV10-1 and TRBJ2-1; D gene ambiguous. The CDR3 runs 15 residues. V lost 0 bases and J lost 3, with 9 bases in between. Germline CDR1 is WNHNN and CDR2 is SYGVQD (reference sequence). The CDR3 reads CASSESDVSYNEQFF. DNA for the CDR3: TGCGCCAGCAGTGAGTCTGATGTCAGCTACAATGAGCAGTTCTTC.

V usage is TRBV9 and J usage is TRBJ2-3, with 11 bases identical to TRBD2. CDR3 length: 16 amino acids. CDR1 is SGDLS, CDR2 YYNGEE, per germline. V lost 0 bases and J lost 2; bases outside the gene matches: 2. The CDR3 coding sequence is TGTGCCAGCAGCGTAGCGGGACTAGCGGCCACAGATACGCAGTATTTT. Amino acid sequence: CASSVAGLAATDTQYF.

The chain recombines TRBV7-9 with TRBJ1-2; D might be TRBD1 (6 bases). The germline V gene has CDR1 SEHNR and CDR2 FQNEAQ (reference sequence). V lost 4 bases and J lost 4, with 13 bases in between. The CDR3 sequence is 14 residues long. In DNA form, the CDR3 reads TGTGCCAGCAGCTACGGGACATCTGGCTATGGCTACACCTTC. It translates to CASSYGTSGYGYTF.

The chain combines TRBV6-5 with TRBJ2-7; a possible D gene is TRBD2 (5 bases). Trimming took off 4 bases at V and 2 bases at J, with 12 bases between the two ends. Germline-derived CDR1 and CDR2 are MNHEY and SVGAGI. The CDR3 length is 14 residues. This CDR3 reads CASSSPAGAYEQYF. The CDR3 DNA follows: TGTGCCAGCAGTTCCCCCGCGGGCGCCTACGAGCAGTACTTC.

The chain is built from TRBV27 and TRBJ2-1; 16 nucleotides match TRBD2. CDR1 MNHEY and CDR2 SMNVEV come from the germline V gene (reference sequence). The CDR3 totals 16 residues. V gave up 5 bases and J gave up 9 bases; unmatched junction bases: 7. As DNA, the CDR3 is TGTGCCAGCAGTGCAGGGACTAGCGGGGGGGCAGGTGAGCAGTTCTTC. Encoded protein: CASSAGTSGGAGEQFF.

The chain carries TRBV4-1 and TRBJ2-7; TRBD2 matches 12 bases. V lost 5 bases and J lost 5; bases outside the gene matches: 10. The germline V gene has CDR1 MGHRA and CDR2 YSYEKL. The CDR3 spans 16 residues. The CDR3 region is CASSFVTSGGPDEQYF. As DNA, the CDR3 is TGCGCCAGCAGCTTCGTGACTAGCGGGGGCCCAGACGAGCAGTACTTC.

The CDR3, as DNA: TGCGCCAGCAGTCATTACCCCCCTGAGGTAAGCAATCAGCCCCAGCATTTT. It specifies CASSHYPPEVSNQPQHF. The chain recombines TRBV23-1 with TRBJ1-5; D is uncertain. TRBV23-1 is treated as an ORF (open reading frame) with a function not yet certain. CDR3 length: 17 residues. Deletions cut 3 bases from V and 1 base from J, with 16 bases between.

The CDR3 DNA follows: TGCAGCGTCGCACACGACTCTGGAAACACCATATATTTT. Its translation is CSVAHDSGNTIYF. The V and J genes are TRBV29-1 and TRBJ1-3; D is undetermined. CDR1 is SQVTM and CDR2 is ANQGSEA in the germline V gene. Trimming took off 6 bases at V and 0 bases at J, with 9 bases between the two ends. The CDR3 length is 13 residues.

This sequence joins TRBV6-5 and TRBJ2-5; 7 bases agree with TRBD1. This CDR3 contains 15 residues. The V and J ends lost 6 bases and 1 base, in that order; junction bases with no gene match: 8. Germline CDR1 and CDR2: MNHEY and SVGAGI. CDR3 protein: CASSLNQGVQETQYF. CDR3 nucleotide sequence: TGTGCCAGCAGCCTAAATCAGGGGGTCCAAGAGACCCAGTACTTC.

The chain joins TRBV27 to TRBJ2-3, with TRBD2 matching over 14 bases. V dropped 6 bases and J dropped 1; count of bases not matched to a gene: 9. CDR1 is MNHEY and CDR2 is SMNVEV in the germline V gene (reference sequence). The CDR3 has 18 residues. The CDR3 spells CASSHVPGLAGGTDTQYF. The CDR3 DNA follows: TGTGCCAGCAGCCACGTCCCGGGACTAGCGGGGGGCACAGATACGCAGTATTTT.

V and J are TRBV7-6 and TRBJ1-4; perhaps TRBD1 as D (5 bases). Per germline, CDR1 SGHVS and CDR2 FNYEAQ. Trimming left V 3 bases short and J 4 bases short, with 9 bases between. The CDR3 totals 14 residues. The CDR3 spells CASSLGHSNEKLFF. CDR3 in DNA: TGTGCCAGCAGCTTGGGGCACAGTAATGAAAAACTGTTTTTT.

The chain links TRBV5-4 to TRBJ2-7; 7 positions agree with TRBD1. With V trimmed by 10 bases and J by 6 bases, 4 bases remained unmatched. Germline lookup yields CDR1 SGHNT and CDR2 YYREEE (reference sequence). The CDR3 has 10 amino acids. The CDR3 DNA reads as TGTGCCGCCAGGGGGACCGAGCAGTACTTC. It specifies CAARGTEQYF.